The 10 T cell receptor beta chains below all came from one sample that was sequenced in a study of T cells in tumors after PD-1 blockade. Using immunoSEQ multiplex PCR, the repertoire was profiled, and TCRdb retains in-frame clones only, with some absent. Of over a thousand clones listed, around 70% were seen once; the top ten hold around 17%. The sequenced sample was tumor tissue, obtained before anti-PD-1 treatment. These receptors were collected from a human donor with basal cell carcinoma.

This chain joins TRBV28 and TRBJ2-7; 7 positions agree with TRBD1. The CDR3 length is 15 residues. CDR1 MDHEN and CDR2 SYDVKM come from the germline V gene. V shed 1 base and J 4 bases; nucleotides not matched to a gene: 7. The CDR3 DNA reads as TGTGCCAGCAGTTTATCTTCGGTCAGGGGGTACGAGCAGTACTTC. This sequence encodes CASSLSSVRGYEQYF.

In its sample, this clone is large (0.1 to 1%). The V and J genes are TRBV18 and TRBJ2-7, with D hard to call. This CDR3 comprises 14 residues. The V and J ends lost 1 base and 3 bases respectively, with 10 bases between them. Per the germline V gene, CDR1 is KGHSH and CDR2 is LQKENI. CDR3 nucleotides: TGTGCCAGCTCACCACTACCCACAAACTACGAGCAGTACTTC. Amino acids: CASSPLPTNYEQYF.

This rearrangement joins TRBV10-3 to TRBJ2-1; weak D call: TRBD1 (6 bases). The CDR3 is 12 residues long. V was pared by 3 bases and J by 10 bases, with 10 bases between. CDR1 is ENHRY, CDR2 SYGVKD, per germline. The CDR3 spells CAISETGTEQFF. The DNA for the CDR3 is TGTGCCATCAGTGAAACCGGGACAGAGCAGTTCTTC.

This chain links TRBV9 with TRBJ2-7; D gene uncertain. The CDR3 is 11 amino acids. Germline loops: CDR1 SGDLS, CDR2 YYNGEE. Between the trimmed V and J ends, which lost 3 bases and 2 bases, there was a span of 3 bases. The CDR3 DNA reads TGTGCCAGCAGCGATCCCTACGAGCAGTACTTC. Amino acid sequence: CASSDPYEQYF.

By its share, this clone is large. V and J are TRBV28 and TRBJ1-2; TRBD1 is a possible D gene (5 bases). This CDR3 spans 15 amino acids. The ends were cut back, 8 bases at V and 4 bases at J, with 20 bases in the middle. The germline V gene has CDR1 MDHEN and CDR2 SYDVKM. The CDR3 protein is CASLSSGRASYGYTF. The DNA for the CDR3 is TGTGCCAGCCTCTCTTCCGGCAGGGCCTCCTATGGCTACACCTTC.

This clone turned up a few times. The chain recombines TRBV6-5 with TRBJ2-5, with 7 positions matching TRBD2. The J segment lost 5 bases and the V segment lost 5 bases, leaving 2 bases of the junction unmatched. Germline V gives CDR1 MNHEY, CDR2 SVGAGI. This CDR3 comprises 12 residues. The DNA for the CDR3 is TGTGCCAGCAGTCTTAGCGGGGAGACCCAGTACTTC. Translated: CASSLSGETQYF.

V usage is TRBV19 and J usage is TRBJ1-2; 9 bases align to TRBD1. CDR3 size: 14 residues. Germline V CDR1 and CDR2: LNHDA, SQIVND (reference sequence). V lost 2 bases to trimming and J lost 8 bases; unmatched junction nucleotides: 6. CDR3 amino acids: CASSIPGTGKGYTF. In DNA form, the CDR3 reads TGTGCCAGTAGTATACCTGGGACAGGGAAAGGCTACACCTTC.

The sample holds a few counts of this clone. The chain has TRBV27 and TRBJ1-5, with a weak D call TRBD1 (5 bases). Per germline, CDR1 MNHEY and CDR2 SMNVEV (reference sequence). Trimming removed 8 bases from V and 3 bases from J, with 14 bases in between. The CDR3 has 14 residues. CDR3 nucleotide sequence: TGTGCCAGCTGGGGACTCGATTACAATCAGCCCCAGCATTTT. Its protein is CASWGLDYNQPQHF.

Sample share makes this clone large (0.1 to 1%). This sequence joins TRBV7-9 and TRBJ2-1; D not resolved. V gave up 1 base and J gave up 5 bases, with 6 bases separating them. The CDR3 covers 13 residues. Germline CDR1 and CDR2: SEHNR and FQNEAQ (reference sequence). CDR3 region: CASSLGQNNEQFF. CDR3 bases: TGTGCCAGCAGCTTAGGGCAGAACAATGAGCAGTTCTTC.

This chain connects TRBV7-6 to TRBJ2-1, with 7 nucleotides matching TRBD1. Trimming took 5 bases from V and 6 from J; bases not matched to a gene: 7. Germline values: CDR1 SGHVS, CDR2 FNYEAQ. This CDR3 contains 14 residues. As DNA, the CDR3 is TGTGCCAGCAGCCTCAACCGGGACAGCAATGAGCAGTTCTTC. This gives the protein CASSLNRDSNEQFF.